Sequencing of this TCR beta chain was carried out in a study of T-cell reconstitution after alpha-beta-depleted transplantation in children. General study points: It was newly produced T cells that mostly accounted for T-cell counts and diversity one year after transplant. Expanded graft clones, several hundred of them, were reportedly the source of alpha-beta T cells about two months after transplant.

This CDR3 has 11 amino acids. V was clipped by 6 bases and J by 6 bases, with 6 bases between them. This clonotype was recorded many times. What it binds is unknown. Unique molecular identifiers were built into the TCRbeta library. TCRdb fed the PCR reads into MiXCR, producing one record per CDR3 protein. Here the sample spans roughly 220,000 distinct CDR3 sequences, approximately 8% being singletons. This clonotype originated in a male patient aged 2-15 years who had a stem cell transplant for acute myeloid leukemia, so the T cells may come from the graft donor. The chain employs TRBV12-3 or TRBV12-4 and TRBJ1-3; D unresolved. The sample consisted of PBMCs, mostly from graft donor cells, taken 360 days after TCRalphabeta/CD19-depleted stem cell transplant. CDR3 sequence reads: CASSPENTIYF. CDR3 bases: TGTGCCAGCAGCCCCGAAAACACCATATATTTT.